The sequence of this T cell receptor (beta chain) was determined in a study of early T cells in non-severe SARS-CoV-2 infection. On the study more broadly: Bulk RNA taken from unsorted whole blood was sequenced, leaving chains unpaired.

Attachment of unique molecular identifiers to individual cDNA molecules was performed. TCRdb reprocessed the 5' RACE reads with MiXCR, giving one entry per CDR3 protein. The sample comprises 70,000 or so distinct CDR3 sequences, around a tenth of which are singletons, and 6% to 8% rests with the top ten. In this sample, this clonotype turned up many times. No antigen is known for it. Study-wide results and caveats: Using VDJdb, the matching emphasized anti-spike CD8 responses while missing private and CD4 specificities.

Germline V gene sequence: CDR1 LGHNA, CDR2 YSLEER. The CDR3 covers 16 residues. Losses at the gene ends were 0 bases for V and 6 bases for J; bases not matched to a gene: 5. The TCR originated in an adult who was a healthcare worker with PCR-confirmed SARS-CoV-2 infection or an uninfected control (not recorded which). The chain couples TRBV4-3 to TRBJ2-1, with 10 bases matching TRBD2. The specimen was whole blood, collected at baseline. The CDR3 reads CASSQDTAGGLNEQFF. CDR3 sequence (DNA): TGCGCCAGCAGCCAAGATACAGCGGGGGGGCTCAATGAGCAGTTCTTC.